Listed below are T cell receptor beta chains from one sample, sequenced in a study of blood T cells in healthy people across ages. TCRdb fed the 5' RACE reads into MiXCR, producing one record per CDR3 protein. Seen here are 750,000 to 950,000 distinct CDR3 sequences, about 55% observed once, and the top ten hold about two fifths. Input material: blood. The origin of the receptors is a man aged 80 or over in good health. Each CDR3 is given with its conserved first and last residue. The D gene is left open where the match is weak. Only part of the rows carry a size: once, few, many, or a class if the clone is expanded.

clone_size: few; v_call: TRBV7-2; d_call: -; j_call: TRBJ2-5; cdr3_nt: TGTGCCAGCAGCGGACGGGGATCAGGGTTCCTTAAGCAGTACTTC; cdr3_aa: CASSGRGSGFLKQYF
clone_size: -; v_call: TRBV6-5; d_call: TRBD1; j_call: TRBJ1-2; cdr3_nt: TGTGCCAGCAGTCCACAGGGGGCAAGGTGGTATGGCTACACCTTC; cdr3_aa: CASSPQGARWYGYTF
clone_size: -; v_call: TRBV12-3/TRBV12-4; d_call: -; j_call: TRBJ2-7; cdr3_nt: TGTGCCAGCAGTTTTCAGGGGAACTCCTACGAGCAGTACTTC; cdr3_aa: CASSFQGNSYEQYF
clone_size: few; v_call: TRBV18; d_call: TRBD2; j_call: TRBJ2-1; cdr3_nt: TGTGCCAGCTCGGGACTAGCGGGAAGCTACAATGAGCAGTTCTTC; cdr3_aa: CASSGLAGSYNEQFF
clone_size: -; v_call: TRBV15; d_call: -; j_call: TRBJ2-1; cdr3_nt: TGTGCCACCAGCGGGGGTCTTCATGGGAGTAGTGAGCAGTTCTTC; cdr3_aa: CATSGGLHGSSEQFF
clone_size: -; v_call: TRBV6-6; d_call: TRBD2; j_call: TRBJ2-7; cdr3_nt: TGTGCCAGCAGGTCCCCTCCGGTGCGGGAGATCGACGAGCAGTACTTC; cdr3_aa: CASRSPPVREIDEQYF
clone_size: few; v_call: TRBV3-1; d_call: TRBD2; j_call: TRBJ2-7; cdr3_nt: TGTGCCAGCAGCCAAGGTCCTAGCGGGAGGGACGAGCAGTACTTC; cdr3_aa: CASSQGPSGRDEQYF
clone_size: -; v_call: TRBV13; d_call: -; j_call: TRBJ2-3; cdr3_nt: TGTGCCAGCAGCCAAGGCGCCCTCCGGAGATACGCGTATTTT; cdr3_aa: CASSQGALRRYAYF
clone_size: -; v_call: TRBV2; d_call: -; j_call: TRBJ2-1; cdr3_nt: TGTGCCCGCAGTGACCCGGACGGTAGCTCCTACAATGAGCAGTTCTTC; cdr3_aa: CARSDPDGSSYNEQFF
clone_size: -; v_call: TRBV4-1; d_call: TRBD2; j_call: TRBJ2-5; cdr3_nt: TGCGCCAGCAGCCAGGCTACTAGCGCCTTAGGCAATGAGCAGTACTTC; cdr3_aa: CASSQATSALGNEQYF
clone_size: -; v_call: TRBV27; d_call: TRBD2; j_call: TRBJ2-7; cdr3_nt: TGTGCCAGCAGTACCGGGACTAGCGGGAGAAACGAGCAGTACTTC; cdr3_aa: CASSTGTSGRNEQYF
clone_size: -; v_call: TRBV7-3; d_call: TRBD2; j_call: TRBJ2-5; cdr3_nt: TGTGCCAGCAGCTTAGGCGGGAGGGCCGCATTTGAGACCCAGTACTTC; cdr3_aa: CASSLGGRAAFETQYF
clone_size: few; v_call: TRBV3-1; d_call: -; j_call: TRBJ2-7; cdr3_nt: TGTGCCAGCAGCCAAGCTAGGGGGTCCTACGAGCAGTACTTC; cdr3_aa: CASSQARGSYEQYF
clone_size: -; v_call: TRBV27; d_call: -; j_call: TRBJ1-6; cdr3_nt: TGTGCCAGCAGGGGAACAGGGAGCTCCTATAATTCACCCCTCCACTTT; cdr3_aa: CASRGTGSSYNSPLHF
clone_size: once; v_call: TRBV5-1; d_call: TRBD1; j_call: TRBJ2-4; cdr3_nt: TGCGCCAGCAGCGGGCAGGGGGAAATCAAAAACATTCAGTACTTC; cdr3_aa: CASSGQGEIKNIQYF
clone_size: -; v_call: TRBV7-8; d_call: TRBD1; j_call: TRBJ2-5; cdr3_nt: TGTGCCAGCAGCATAGGGACAGCCCCCCGGGAGACCCAGTACTTC; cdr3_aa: CASSIGTAPRETQYF
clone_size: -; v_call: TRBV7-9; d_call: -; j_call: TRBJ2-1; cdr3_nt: TGTGCCAGCAACGCGTGGGCCGGTGAGCAGTTCTTC; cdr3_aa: CASNAWAGEQFF
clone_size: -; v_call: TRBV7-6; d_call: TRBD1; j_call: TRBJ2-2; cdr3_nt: TGTGCCAGCAGCTTAGTCTCTCGGACAGGGGCGAACACCGGGGAGCTGTTTTTT; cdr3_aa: CASSLVSRTGANTGELFF
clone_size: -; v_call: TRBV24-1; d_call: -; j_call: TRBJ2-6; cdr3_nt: TGTGCCACCAGTGATACCCGCTCTGGGGCCAACATCCTGACTTTC; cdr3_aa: CATSDTRSGANILTF
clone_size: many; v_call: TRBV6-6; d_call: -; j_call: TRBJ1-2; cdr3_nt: TGTGCCAGCAGTTACGAACTTCTTAGGGACTATGGCTACACCTTC; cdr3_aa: CASSYELLRDYGYTF
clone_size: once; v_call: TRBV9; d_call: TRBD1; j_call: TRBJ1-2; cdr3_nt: TGTGCCAGCAGAGCTGACAGGGCGAACTATGGCTACACCTTC; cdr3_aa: CASRADRANYGYTF
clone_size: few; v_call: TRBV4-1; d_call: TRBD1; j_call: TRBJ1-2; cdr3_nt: TGCGCCAGCAGCCCACAGGGGGCCGTGGGCTATGACTACACCTTC; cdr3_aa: CASSPQGAVGYDYTF
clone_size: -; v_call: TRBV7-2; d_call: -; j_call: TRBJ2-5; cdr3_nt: TGTGCCAGCAGCTTAGCGGCCGCGAAGACCCAGTACTTC; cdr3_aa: CASSLAAAKTQYF
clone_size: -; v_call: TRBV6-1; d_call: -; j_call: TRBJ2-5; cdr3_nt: TGTGCCACTTCCCAAGGGGGGACGTGGGAGACCCAGTACTTC; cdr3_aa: CATSQGGTWETQYF
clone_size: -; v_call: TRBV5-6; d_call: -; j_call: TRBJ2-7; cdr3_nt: TGTGCCAGCAGCTTGGCCATCTGGGGCGATACCTACGAGCAGTACTTC; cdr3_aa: CASSLAIWGDTYEQYF
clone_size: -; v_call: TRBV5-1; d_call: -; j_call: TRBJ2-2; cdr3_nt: TGCGCCAGCAGCATCAACTTCGGGGAGCTGTTTTTT; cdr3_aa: CASSINFGELFF
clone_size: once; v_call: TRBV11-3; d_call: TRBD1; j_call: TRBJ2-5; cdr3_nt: TGTGCCAGCAGCTTAGCAGGGACAGACATGACCCAGTACTTC; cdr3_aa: CASSLAGTDMTQYF
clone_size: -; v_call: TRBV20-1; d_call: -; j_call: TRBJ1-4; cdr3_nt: TGCAGTGCTAGAGAGGGGGCGGTTAATGAAAAACTGTTTTTT; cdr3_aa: CSAREGAVNEKLFF
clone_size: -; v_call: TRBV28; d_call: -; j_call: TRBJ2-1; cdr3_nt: TGTGCCAGGAACGTCCCTAGGGGACCCGAGGGGGGATACAATGAGCAGTTCTTC; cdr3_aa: CARNVPRGPEGGYNEQFF
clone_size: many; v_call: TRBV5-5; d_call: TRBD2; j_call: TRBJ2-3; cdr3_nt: TGTGCCAGCAGCCTGGGAGCGGGAGAGAGATACGCGTATTTT; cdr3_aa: CASSLGAGERYAYF
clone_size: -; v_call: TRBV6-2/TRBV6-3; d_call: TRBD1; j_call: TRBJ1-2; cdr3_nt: TGTGCCAGCAGCCTATCCGGGACAGGGGCTTCTAACTATGGCTACACCTTC; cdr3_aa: CASSLSGTGASNYGYTF
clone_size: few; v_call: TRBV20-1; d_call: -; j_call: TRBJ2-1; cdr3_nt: TGCAGTGCTAGGACGAATCCCCGGGAGACGCAGTTCTTC; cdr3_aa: CSARTNPRETQFF
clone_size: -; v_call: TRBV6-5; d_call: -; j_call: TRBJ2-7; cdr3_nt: TGTGCCGGCAGTTACCGAGGGATTGGGGGCTCCGAGCAGTACTTC; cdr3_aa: CAGSYRGIGGSEQYF
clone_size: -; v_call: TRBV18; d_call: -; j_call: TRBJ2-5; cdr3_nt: TGTGCCAGCTCACCATATGTAGAAGAGACCCAGTACTTC; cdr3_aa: CASSPYVEETQYF
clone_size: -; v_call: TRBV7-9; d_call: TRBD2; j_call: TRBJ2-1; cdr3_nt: TGTGCCAGCAGCTTAGGGACTAGCGGGAGGGCCTACAATGAGCAGTTCTTC; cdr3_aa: CASSLGTSGRAYNEQFF
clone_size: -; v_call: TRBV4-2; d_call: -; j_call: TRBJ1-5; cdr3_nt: TGTGCCAGCAGCCAAGATGGGGACCTTTATAGCAATCAGCCCCAGCATTTT; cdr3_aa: CASSQDGDLYSNQPQHF
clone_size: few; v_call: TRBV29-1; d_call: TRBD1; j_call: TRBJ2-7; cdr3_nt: TGCAGCGTTCGACAGGGACCGGGCGAGCAGTACTTC; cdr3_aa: CSVRQGPGEQYF
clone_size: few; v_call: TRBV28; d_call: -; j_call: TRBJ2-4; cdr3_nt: TGTGCCAGCAGTAGTAGCCCGGCGGCCAAAAACATTCAGTACTTC; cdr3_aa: CASSSSPAAKNIQYF
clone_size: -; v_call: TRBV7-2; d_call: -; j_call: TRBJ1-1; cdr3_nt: TGTGCCAGCGGTTTACAGTTGATGTACACTGAAGCTTTCTTT; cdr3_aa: CASGLQLMYTEAFF
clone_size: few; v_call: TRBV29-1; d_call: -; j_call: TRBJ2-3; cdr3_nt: TGCAGCGTTGACCGCCCCGGGGCAGATACGCAGTATTTT; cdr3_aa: CSVDRPGADTQYF
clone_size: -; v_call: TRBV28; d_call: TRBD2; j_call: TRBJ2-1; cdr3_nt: TGTGCCAGCAGTTTTGGACTTGGGAGGGCAAAAGACAATGAGCAGTTCTTC; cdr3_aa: CASSFGLGRAKDNEQFF
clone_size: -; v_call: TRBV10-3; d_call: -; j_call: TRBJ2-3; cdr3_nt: TGTGCCATCAGTGATAGGGCAGCAATCACAGATACGCAGTATTTT; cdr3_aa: CAISDRAAITDTQYF
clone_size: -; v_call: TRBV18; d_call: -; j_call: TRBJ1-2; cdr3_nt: TGTGCCAGCTCAATAACGGACGGGAACTATGGCTACACCTTC; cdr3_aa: CASSITDGNYGYTF
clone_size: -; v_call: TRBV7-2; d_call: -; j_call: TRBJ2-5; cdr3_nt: TGTGCCAGCAGCTTAGCGGTGGGGCTAGAGACCCAGTACTTC; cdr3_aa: CASSLAVGLETQYF
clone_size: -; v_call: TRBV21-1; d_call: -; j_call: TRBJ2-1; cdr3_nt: TGTGCCAGCAGCAGGAGGCTTTTTGATGAGCAGTTCTTC; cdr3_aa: CASSRRLFDEQFF
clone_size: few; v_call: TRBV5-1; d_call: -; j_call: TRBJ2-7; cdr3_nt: TGCGCCAGCAGCTCCGACGGGACCTCCTACGAGCAGTACTTC; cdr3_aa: CASSSDGTSYEQYF
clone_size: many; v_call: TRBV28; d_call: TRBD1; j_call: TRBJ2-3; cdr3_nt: TGTGCCAGCAGGACCGGGACAGGGGGCGCGACGCAGTATTTT; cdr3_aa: CASRTGTGGATQYF
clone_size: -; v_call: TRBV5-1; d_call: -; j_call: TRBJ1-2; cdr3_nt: TGCGCCAGCAGCTCAGGTCCGGACGGAGCTAACTATGGCTACACCTTC; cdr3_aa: CASSSGPDGANYGYTF
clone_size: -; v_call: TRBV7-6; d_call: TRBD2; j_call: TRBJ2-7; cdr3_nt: TGTGCCAGCAGCAGGGATCGTAGCGGGGGGACCTACGAGCAGTACTTC; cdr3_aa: CASSRDRSGGTYEQYF
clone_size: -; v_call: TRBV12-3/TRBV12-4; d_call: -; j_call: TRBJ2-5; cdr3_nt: TGTGCCAGCAGTTTTGACTTCAGGGAGGAGGGGTCTAAGGAGGAGCAGTACTTC; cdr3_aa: CASSFDFREEGSKEEQYF
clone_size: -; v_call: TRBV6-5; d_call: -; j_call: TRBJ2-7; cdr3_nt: TGTGCCAGCAGTTACACAGGATCCTTCTCCTACGAGCAGTACTTC; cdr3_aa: CASSYTGSFSYEQYF
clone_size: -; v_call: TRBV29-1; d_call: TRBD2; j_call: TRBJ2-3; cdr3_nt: TGCAGCGTTCTAGGACTAGCTAACTCTGGGACAGATACGCAGTATTTT; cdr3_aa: CSVLGLANSGTDTQYF
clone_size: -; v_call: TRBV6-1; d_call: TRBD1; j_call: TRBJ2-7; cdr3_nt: TGTGCCAGCAGTGCCCCGACAGGGTACTCCTACGAGCAGTACTTC; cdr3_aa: CASSAPTGYSYEQYF
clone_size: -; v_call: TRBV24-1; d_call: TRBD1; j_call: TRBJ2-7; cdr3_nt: TGTGCCACCGAAGGGACAGGGGGCTCCGAGCAGTACTTC; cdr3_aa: CATEGTGGSEQYF
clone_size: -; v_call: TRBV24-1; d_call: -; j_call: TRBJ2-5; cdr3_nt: TGTGCCACCAGTGATTCGCCCGGGCAGGGAGGAGAGACCCAGTACTTC; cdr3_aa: CATSDSPGQGGETQYF
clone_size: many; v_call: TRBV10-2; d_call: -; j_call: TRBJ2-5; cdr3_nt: TGCGCCAGCAGTGATGTAACTCTTCGAGAGACCCAGTACTTC; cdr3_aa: CASSDVTLRETQYF
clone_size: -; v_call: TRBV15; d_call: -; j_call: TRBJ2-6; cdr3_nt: TGTGCCACCGCTAGGGACGGGGCCAACGTCCTGACTTTC; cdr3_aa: CATARDGANVLTF
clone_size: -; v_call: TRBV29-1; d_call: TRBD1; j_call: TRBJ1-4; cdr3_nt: TGCAGCGTCGAACTACCCCACAGGGGCACTAATGAAAAACTGTTTTTT; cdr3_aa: CSVELPHRGTNEKLFF
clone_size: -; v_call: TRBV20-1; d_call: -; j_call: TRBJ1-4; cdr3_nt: TGCAGTGCTAGAGGGACAGATGAAAAACTGTTTTTT; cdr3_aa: CSARGTDEKLFF
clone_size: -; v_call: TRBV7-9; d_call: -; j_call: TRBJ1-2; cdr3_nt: TGTGCCAGCAGCCCAACCACAGGGTGCGACTATGGCTACACCTTC; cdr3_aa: CASSPTTGCDYGYTF